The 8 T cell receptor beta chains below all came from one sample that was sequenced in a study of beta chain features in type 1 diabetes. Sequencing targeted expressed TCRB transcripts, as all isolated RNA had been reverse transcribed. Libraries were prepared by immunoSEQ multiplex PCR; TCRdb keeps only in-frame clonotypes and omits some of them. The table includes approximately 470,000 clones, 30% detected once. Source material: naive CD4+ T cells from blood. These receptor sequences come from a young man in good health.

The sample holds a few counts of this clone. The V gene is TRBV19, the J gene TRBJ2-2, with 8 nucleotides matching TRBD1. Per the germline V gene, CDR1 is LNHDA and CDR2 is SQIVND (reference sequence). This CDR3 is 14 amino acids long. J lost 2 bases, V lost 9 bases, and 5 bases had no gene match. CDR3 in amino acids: CASGGQGNTGELFF. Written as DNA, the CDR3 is TGTGCCAGCGGAGGACAGGGAAACACCGGGGAGCTGTTTTTT.

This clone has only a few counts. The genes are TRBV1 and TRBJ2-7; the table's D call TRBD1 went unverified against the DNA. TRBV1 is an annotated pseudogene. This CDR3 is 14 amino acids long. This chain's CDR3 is CTSSRYRQAYEQYF. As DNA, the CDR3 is TGCACCAGCAGCCGTTACAGGCAAGCCTACGAGCAGTACTTC.

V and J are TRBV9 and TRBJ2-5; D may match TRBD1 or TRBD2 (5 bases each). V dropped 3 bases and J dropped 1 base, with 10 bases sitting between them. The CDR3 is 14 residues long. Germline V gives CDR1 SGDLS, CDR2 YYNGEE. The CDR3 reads CASSARGVQETQYF. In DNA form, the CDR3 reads TGTGCCAGCAGCGCCCGGGGCGTCCAAGAGACCCAGTACTTC.

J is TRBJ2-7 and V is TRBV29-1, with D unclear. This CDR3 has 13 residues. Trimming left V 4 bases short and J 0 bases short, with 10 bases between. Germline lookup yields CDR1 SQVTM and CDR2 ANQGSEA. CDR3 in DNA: TGCAGCGTTGTTGGCCGGTTCTCCTACGAGCAGTACTTC. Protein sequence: CSVVGRFSYEQYF.

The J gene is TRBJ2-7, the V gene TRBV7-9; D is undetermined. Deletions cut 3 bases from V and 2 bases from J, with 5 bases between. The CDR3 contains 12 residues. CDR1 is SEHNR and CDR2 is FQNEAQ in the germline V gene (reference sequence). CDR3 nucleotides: TGTGCCAGCAGCTTTTCAACCTACGAGCAGTACTTC. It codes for CASSFSTYEQYF. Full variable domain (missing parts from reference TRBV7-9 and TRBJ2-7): DTGVSQNPRHKITKRGQNVTFRCDPISEHNRLYWYRQTLGQGPEFLTYFQNEAQLEKSRLLSDRFSAERPKGSFSTLEIQRTEQGDSAMYLCASSFSTYEQYFGPGTRLTVT.

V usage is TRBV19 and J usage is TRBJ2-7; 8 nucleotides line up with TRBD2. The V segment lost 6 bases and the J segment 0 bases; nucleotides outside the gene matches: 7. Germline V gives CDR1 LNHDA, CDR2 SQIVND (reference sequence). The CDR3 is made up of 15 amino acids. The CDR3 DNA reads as TGTGCCAGTAGCCGGGTAGCGGGGAACTCCTACGAGCAGTACTTC. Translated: CASSRVAGNSYEQYF. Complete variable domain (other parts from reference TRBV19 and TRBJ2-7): DGGITQSPKYLFRKEGQNVTLSCEQNLNHDAMYWYRQDPGQGLRLIYYSQIVNDFQKGDIAEGYSVSREKKESFPLTVTSAQKNPTAFYLCASSRVAGNSYEQYFGPGTRLTVT.

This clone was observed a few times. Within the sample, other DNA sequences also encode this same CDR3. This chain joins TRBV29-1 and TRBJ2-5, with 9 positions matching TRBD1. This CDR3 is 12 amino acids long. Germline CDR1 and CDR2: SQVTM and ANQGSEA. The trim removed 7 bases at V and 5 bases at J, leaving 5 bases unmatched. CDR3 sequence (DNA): TGCAGCGGTGGACAGGGGATCGAGACCCAGTACTTC. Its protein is CSGGQGIETQYF. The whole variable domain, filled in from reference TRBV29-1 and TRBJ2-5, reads SAVISQKPSRDICQRGTSLTIQCQVDSQVTMMFWYRQQPGQSLTLIATANQGSEATYESGFVIDKFPISRPNLTFSTLTVSNMSPEDSSIYLCSGGQGIETQYFGPGTRLLVL.

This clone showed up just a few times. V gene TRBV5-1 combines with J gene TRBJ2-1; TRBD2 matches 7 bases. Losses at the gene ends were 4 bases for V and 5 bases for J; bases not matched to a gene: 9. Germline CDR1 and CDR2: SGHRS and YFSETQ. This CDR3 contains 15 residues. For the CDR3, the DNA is TGCGCCAGCAGCAACCCAAGCGGGATTGACAATGAGCAGTTCTTC. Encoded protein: CASSNPSGIDNEQFF.